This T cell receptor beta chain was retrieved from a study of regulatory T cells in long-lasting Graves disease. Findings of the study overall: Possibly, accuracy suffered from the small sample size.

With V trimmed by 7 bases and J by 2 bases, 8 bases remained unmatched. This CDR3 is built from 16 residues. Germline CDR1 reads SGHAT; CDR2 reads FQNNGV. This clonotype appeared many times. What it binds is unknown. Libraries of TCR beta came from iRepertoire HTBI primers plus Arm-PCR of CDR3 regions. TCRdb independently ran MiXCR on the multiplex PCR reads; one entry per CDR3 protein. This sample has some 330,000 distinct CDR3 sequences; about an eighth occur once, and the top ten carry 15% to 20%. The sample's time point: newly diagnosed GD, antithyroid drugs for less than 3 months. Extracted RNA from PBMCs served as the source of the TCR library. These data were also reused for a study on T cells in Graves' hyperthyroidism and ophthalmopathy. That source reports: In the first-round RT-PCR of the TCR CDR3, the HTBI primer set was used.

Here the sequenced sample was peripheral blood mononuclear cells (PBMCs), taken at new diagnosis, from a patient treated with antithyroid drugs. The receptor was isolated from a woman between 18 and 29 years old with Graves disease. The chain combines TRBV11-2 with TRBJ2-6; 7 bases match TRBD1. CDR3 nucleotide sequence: TGTGCCAGCACCCATACAGGGGCAGCTGGGGCCAACGTCCTGACTTTC. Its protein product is CASTHTGAAGANVLTF.